The source of this TCR beta chain is a study of early T cells in non-severe SARS-CoV-2 infection. Study-level results: Reliance on VDJdb matching favored anti-spike CD8 responses; private and CD4 specificities were missed.

Attachment of unique molecular identifiers was made to individual cDNA molecules. TCRdb reanalysed the 5' RACE reads using MiXCR and keeps one entry per CDR3 protein. This repertoire shows around 60,000 distinct CDR3 sequences, approximately 12% found once; its top ten account for approximately 4.4%. The CDR3 is 14 amino acids. CDR1 and CDR2 (germline): MNHEY, SMNVEV (reference sequence). V gave up 0 bases and J gave up 2 bases, with 8 bases separating them. This clonotype was detected ten times or more. Antigen specificity is unknown. The sequence was obtained from an adult who was a healthcare worker with PCR-confirmed SARS-CoV-2 infection or an uninfected control (not recorded which). This chain links TRBV27 with TRBJ2-7; D not resolved. The sequencing input was whole blood. CDR3 protein: CASSLSGNTYEQYF. In DNA, the CDR3 is TGTGCCAGCAGTTTATCGGGGAACACCTACGAGCAGTACTTC.